Here is one T cell receptor beta chain with its context. V gave up 2 bases and J gave up 14 bases, with 19 bases separating them. The CDR3 spans 15 residues. Per the germline V gene, CDR1 is SGHAT and CDR2 is FQDESV (reference sequence). The sample originates from a study of STAT5B mutations in CD4+ large granular lymphocyte leukemia. Clones were sequenced by immunoSEQ multiplex PCR, and TCRdb holds only the in-frame ones, with some missing. In the table there are about 48,000 clones, roughly 72% of which are singletons. Sequenced: CD4+ T cells from blood buffy coats. The chain couples TRBV11-1 to TRBJ1-6; D is ambiguous. This clonotype was obtained from a human donor in good health. The CDR3 loop reads CASSLSPGSRQTLHF. The DNA for the CDR3 is TGTGCCAGCAGCTTATCCCCCGGGTCGAGGCAAACCCTCCACTTT.